This record concerns one T cell receptor (beta chain) sequence. The CDR3 sequence is 17 residues long. Trimming left V 3 bases short and J 3 bases short, with 16 bases between. The germline V gene encodes CDR1 SGHNT and CDR2 YYREEE (reference sequence). As processed by the authors: Amplification of reference gene primers was used by the study to estimate nucleated cell counts. TCRdb's copy holds only in-frame clones and misses some; the assay was immunoSEQ multiplex PCR. The D gene and trimming were derived from the DNA, and the V and J assignments and clone size from that table. The sample has tens of thousands of clones, around 84% seen once. The data are from a study of blood T cell repertoires in COVID-19. For the study at large: Samples representing acute and convalescent COVID-19 were sourced from the United States, Italy and Spain. T cells, B-cell-depleted T cells, or PBMCs supplied cDNA or gDNA.

Sample: peripheral blood. The chain has TRBV5-4 and TRBJ1-6; TRBD1 might be the D (5 bases). This receptor was taken from a woman aged 55-70 years with acute or convalescent COVID-19. The CDR3 DNA reads TGTGCCAGCAGCTCGAAGACAGATTCCCTCTATAATTCACCCCTCCACTTT. Its protein product is CASSSKTDSLYNSPLHF.